The following is a T cell receptor (beta chain) sequence with its context. Its antigen is unknown. This entry is derived from a study of Ad26.COV2.S vaccination and SARS-CoV-2 variants. The treatment: about 20 received Ad26.COV2.S at low or high dose, single or two shots; five or six received placebo; per-sample allocation not given. Sampling was performed 63 days after the first vaccine or placebo injection. The CDR3 is 16 amino acids. V trimming: 5 bases; J trimming: 2 bases; junction bases outside the gene matches: 5. Germline CDR1 and CDR2: SGHTA and FQGNSA. Findings of the study overall: A substantial breadth of spike-specific CD8+ and CD4+ T cell responses after vaccination has been reported.

Some clones are missing from TCRdb's copy, which holds only in-frame ones; the method was immunoSEQ multiplex PCR. The sample carries 300,000 to 400,000 clones, about 88% recorded once. This specimen was peripheral blood, taken in a trial of Ad26.COV2.S vaccine versus placebo. The TCR sequence derives from a person aged 18-65 years who received the Ad26.COV2.S COVID-19 vaccine or a placebo. V gene TRBV7-2 combines with J gene TRBJ2-3, with TRBD2 matching over 12 bases. CDR3 amino acids: CASSPGLAGTTDTQYF. As DNA, the CDR3 is TGTGCCAGCAGCCCCGGACTAGCGGGGACCACAGATACGCAGTATTTT.